This T cell receptor (beta chain) comes out of a study of somatic mutations in cytotoxic T cells in rheumatoid arthritis. Study details: Flow cytometry sorted some V beta antibody-stained T-cell populations to nearly 100% purity, V beta1+ cells among them being sequenced for TCRB. General observations from the study: In rheumatoid arthritis patients, unlike healthy controls, CD8+ clonality rose with age.

By positive magnetic bead selection, CD4+ and CD8+ cells were isolated, and their purity was checked by flow cytometry. In regard to this clone: Its specificity is unknown.

The V gene's germline CDR1 is SGHRS and CDR2 YFSETQ. V lost 4 bases, J lost 8 bases, and 10 bases stayed unmatched. This CDR3 contains 14 residues. In the authors' methods: Some patient CD8+ clones were larger than 1%, and these rarely matched published virus-specific TCRB sequences. Profiled with immunoSEQ multiplex PCR; TCRdb holds only in-frame clones, not every one. The V and J calls and the clone size are those of that table, but D and trimming were determined from the DNA. The table shows some 16,000 clones, with approximately 80% occurring only once. The sample comprised CD8+ T cells sorted from blood. This receptor was taken from an adult with rheumatoid arthritis. The chain employs TRBV5-1 and TRBJ2-7, with 9 bases fitting TRBD1. The CDR3 DNA reads TGCGCCAGCAGCCCGATCAAGACAGGGGGTAAGCAGTACTTC. Translated, it gives CASSPIKTGGKQYF.